These 5 T cell receptor beta chains were sequenced from one sample in a study of cytomegalovirus exposure and HLA in healthy donors. PCR primers comprised 60 Vbeta and 13 Jbeta primers. Some clones are missing from TCRdb's copy, which holds only in-frame ones; the method was immunoSEQ multiplex PCR. Of more than 65,000 clones in the sample, about 74% were seen once. Sequences were obtained from PBMCs. All receptors come from a woman aged 60-75 years in good health and CMV-seropositive.

The gene calls are TRBV5-1 and TRBJ1-2, with D possibly TRBD1 on 6 matching bases. Trimming stripped 0 bases from V and 4 bases from J, with 19 bases between. This CDR3 contains 17 residues. CDR1 SGHRS and CDR2 YFSETQ come from the germline V gene. The CDR3 DNA reads as TGCGCCAGCAGCTTGGCCCCCGGGGGGGGCGGGCTCTATGGCTACACCTTC. It specifies CASSLAPGGGGLYGYTF.

The rearrangement uses TRBV6-1 and TRBJ1-5, with D possibly TRBD1 on 6 matching bases. From germline, CDR1 is MNHNS and CDR2 SASEGT. CDR3 length: 16 residues. V was pared by 2 bases and J by 7 bases, with 18 bases between. The CDR3 here is CASSEWSHRVEQPQHF. The CDR3 nucleotides are TGTGCCAGCAGTGAATGGTCTCACAGGGTAGAGCAGCCCCAGCATTTT.

The chain employs TRBV2 and TRBJ1-1, with TRBD1 matching 7 bases. This CDR3 comprises 13 residues. From germline, CDR1 is SNHLY and CDR2 FYNNEI. The V gene end was trimmed by 6 bases and the J gene end by 3 bases; junction bases not matched to a gene: 4. In DNA, the CDR3 is TGTGCCAGCAGAGCGCAGGGGGACACTGAAGCTTTCTTT. Translating gives CASRAQGDTEAFF.

Comment on this clone: The same CDR3 can be traced to other DNA sequences in this sample. The chain couples TRBV5-1 to TRBJ1-4, with 8 bases matching TRBD1. The germline CDR1 and CDR2 sequences are SGHRS and YFSETQ. This CDR3 comprises 14 residues. V trimming: 7 bases; J trimming: 2 bases; junction bases outside the gene matches: 4. DNA of the CDR3: TGCGCCAGCGGACAGGGCGCGACTAATGAAAAACTGTTTTTT. As protein: CASGQGATNEKLFF.

The chain joins TRBV29-1 to TRBJ1-1, with D uncertain. CDR3 length equals 14 residues. The ends were cut back, 6 bases at V and 0 bases at J, with 14 bases in the middle. Germline V gives CDR1 SQVTM, CDR2 ANQGSEA. The CDR3: CSVVLGFMNTEAFF. The CDR3 DNA reads TGCAGCGTCGTCCTCGGGTTTATGAACACTGAAGCTTTCTTT.